These 18 T cell receptor beta chains share one sample of origin, sequenced in a study of T cell changes during pregnancy in multiple sclerosis. Using immunoSEQ multiplex PCR, the repertoire was profiled, and TCRdb retains in-frame clones only, with some absent. This table has tens of thousands of clones, approximately 88% appearing once. The specimen was peripheral blood, collected in the first trimester of pregnancy. The origin of the receptors is a female donor in good health, enrolled as a control in a pregnancy study.

This clone was detected once. This chain joins TRBV18 and TRBJ1-1, with D tentatively TRBD1 (5 bases). Per the germline V gene, CDR1 is KGHSH and CDR2 is LQKENI. V was shortened by 2 bases and J by 5 bases, with 15 bases between the two germline ends. There are 15 residues in the CDR3. In nucleotides, the CDR3 is TGTGCCAGCTCACCAACATCTGGGCAGGGAACTGAAGCTTTCTTT. Protein: CASSPTSGQGTEAFF.

The gene calls are TRBV28 and TRBJ1-5; D might be TRBD1 (6 bases). Per germline, CDR1 MDHEN and CDR2 SYDVKM. Deletions cut 2 bases from V and 4 bases from J, with 15 bases between. This CDR3 spans 16 amino acids. CDR3 sequence: CASSLRVGGGNQPQHF. In nucleotides, the CDR3 is TGTGCCAGCAGTTTAAGGGTAGGGGGGGGTAATCAGCCCCAGCATTTT.

V is TRBV5-8 and J is TRBJ2-7; the match to TRBD2 covers 11 bases. Germline values: CDR1 SGHTS, CDR2 YDEGEE. With V trimmed by 4 bases and J by 4 bases, 7 bases remained unmatched. The CDR3 has 15 amino acids. The chain's CDR3 is CASSKRTSGPYEQYF. CDR3 in DNA: TGTGCCAGCAGCAAGCGGACTAGCGGGCCTTACGAGCAGTACTTC.

V gene TRBV7-2 combines with J gene TRBJ1-1; D gene ambiguous. Germline CDR1 and CDR2: SGHTA and FQGNSA. This CDR3 is 13 amino acids long. The ends were cut back, 3 bases at V and 4 bases at J, with 9 bases in the middle. The CDR3 sequence is CASSLTGVTEAFF. The DNA of the CDR3 is TGTGCCAGCAGCTTGACGGGAGTCACTGAAGCTTTCTTT. Full variable domain (remainder filled in from reference TRBV7-2 and TRBJ1-1): GAGVSQSPSNKVTEKGKDVELRCDPISGHTALYWYRQSLGQGLEFLIYFQGNSAPDKSGLPSDRFSAERTGGSVSTLTIQRTQQEDSAVYLCASSLTGVTEAFFGQGTRLTVV.

V is TRBV28 and J is TRBJ2-7; TRBD2 matches 11 bases. Germline values: CDR1 MDHEN, CDR2 SYDVKM. This CDR3 is 14 amino acids long. With V trimmed by 6 bases and J by 3 bases, 4 bases remained unmatched. The CDR3 sequence: CASRRLAGIYEQYF. As DNA, the CDR3 is TGTGCCAGCAGGCGACTAGCGGGGATCTACGAGCAGTACTTC.

This rearrangement joins TRBV15 to TRBJ2-1; a weak D match, TRBD2 (6 bases). Germline loops: CDR1 LNHNV, CDR2 YYDKDF (reference sequence). There are 15 residues in the CDR3. V lost 3 bases and J lost 0, with 9 bases in between. The CDR3 is CATSREGSSYNEQFF. In nucleotides, the CDR3 is TGTGCCACCAGCAGGGAGGGCAGCTCCTACAATGAGCAGTTCTTC.

This chain connects TRBV18 to TRBJ1-6; D may be TRBD1 (5 bases). The germline CDR1 and CDR2 sequences are KGHSH and LQKENI. This CDR3 contains 13 residues. Trimming stripped 6 bases from V and 5 bases from J, with 8 bases between. The CDR3 sequence is CASSGGNNSPLHF. In nucleotides, the CDR3 is TGTGCCAGCTCGGGGGGAAATAATTCACCCCTCCACTTT.

V and J are TRBV5-1 and TRBJ1-1, with D perhaps TRBD1 (5 bases). V dropped 2 bases and J dropped 3 bases, with 5 bases sitting between them. The CDR3 covers 12 residues. CDR1 and CDR2 from the germline V gene are SGHRS and YFSETQ. CDR3 coding DNA: TGCGCCAGCAGCTTAGGGGACACTGAAGCTTTCTTT. It is translated as CASSLGDTEAFF.

This clone appeared a few times. The CDR3: CASSSSWTGAVRNQPQHF. The CDR3, as DNA: TGTGCCAGCAGTTCTTCCTGGACAGGGGCAGTTCGCAATCAGCCCCAGCATTTT. The rearrangement joins TRBV28 to TRBJ1-5; 9 bases are shared with TRBD1. V lost 4 bases to trimming and J lost 2 bases; unmatched junction nucleotides: 12. This CDR3 spans 18 amino acids. The V gene's germline CDR1 is MDHEN and CDR2 SYDVKM.

The V gene is TRBV5-1, the J gene TRBJ1-1; D not certain. CDR1 SGHRS and CDR2 YFSETQ come from the germline V gene. The CDR3 contains 11 residues. Deletions cut 0 bases from V and 10 bases from J, with 7 bases between. CDR3 in DNA: TGCGCCAGCAGCTTGGGGCAGGCAGCTTTCTTT. Amino acids: CASSLGQAAFF.

J is TRBJ1-6 and V is TRBV28; perhaps TRBD1 as D (5 bases). CDR1 is MDHEN, CDR2 SYDVKM, per germline. This CDR3 is 16 amino acids long. V was clipped by 7 bases and J by 2 bases, with 15 bases between them. This CDR3 is CASTLAGPTYNSPLHF. The CDR3 DNA sequence: TGTGCCAGCACTCTGGCGGGACCGACCTATAATTCACCCCTCCACTTT.

The rearrangement joins TRBV7-6 to TRBJ1-4, with D unclear. V lost 2 bases, J lost 7 bases, and 11 bases lay in between. Germline values: CDR1 SGHVS, CDR2 FNYEAQ. The CDR3 is 14 amino acids. The CDR3 region is CASSLSATVEKLFF. CDR3 coding DNA: TGTGCCAGCAGCTTATCAGCCACAGTTGAAAAACTGTTTTTT.

The chain uses TRBV19 and TRBJ1-5, with a tentative D call TRBD1 (5 bases). The CDR3 contains 14 residues. Trimming shortened V by 3 bases and J by 2 bases, and 8 bases separated the two germline ends. Germline lookup yields CDR1 LNHDA and CDR2 SQIVND (reference sequence). The CDR3 bases are TGTGCCAGTAGTATTCAAGGGGGCAATCAGCCCCAGCATTTT. Its translation is CASSIQGGNQPQHF. Complete variable domain (other parts from reference TRBV19 and TRBJ1-5): DGGITQSPKYLFRKEGQNVTLSCEQNLNHDAMYWYRQDPGQGLRLIYYSQIVNDFQKGDIAEGYSVSREKKESFPLTVTSAQKNPTAFYLCASSIQGGNQPQHFGDGTRLSIL.

The table lists this clone with a count of one. The V gene is TRBV27, the J gene TRBJ2-1; a possible D gene is TRBD1 (6 bases). Trimming took off 3 bases at V and 10 bases at J, with 10 bases between the two ends. Per germline, CDR1 MNHEY and CDR2 SMNVEV (reference sequence). CDR3 length: 12 amino acids. CDR3 amino acids: CASSFQGREQFF. The CDR3 coding sequence is TGTGCCAGCAGTTTTCAGGGGCGCGAGCAGTTCTTC.

V is TRBV27 and J is TRBJ1-2; 9 nucleotides line up with TRBD1. The trim removed 8 bases at V and 1 base at J, leaving 8 bases unmatched. Per germline, CDR1 MNHEY and CDR2 SMNVEV (reference sequence). The CDR3 extends over 15 amino acids. Here the CDR3 reads CASGRQTGGNYGYTF. CDR3 coding DNA: TGTGCCAGCGGCCGTCAGACAGGGGGTAACTATGGCTACACCTTC.

The chain recombines TRBV29-1 with TRBJ1-2; TRBD1 aligns across 7 bases. Germline trimming cut 4 bases from V and 8 bases from J; bases unmatched to any gene: 4. Germline CDR1 and CDR2: SQVTM and ANQGSEA. The CDR3 runs to 11 residues. The CDR3 coding sequence is TGCAGCGTTGGACAGGGAGAGGGCTACACCTTC. Translating gives CSVGQGEGYTF.

This clone showed up just a few times. V usage is TRBV11-2 and J usage is TRBJ1-6, with 10 positions matching TRBD1. The V gene end was trimmed by 3 bases and the J gene end by 7 bases; junction bases not matched to a gene: 6. Germline loops: CDR1 SGHAT, CDR2 FQNNGV. This CDR3 contains 16 residues. The DNA for the CDR3 is TGTGCCAGCAGCTTCGGGGACAGGGGACCGAATTCACCCCTCCACTTT. Protein product: CASSFGDRGPNSPLHF.

J is TRBJ1-1 and V is TRBV9, with 8 positions matching TRBD1. J gave up 3 bases and V 3 bases, and 7 bases lay outside the gene matches. Germline V CDR1 and CDR2: SGDLS, YYNGEE. The CDR3 loop spans 15 amino acids. The CDR3: CASSAQGTGYTEAFF. CDR3 DNA sequence: TGTGCCAGCAGCGCACAAGGGACAGGTTACACTGAAGCTTTCTTT.